This T cell receptor (beta chain) is drawn from a study of regulatory T cells in long-lasting Graves disease. Overall study: Prior antithyroid drug treatment in newly diagnosed Graves' patients lasted under 3 months.

The germline V gene has CDR1 MDHEN and CDR2 SYDVKM. The CDR3 sequence is 14 residues long. Trimming cost V 5 bases and J 5 bases, with 13 bases left between them. This clonotype came up many times. Its antigen remains unidentified. Overall study findings and caveats: Persistent-disease Graves' patients showed less TCR diversity than new cases.

Sample time point: newly diagnosed GD, antithyroid drugs for less than 3 months. The TCR library was made from RNA that had been extracted from PBMCs in TRIzol. The peripheral blood volume drawn was approximately 9 milliliters, and it was collected into EDTA tubes. iRepertoire HTBI primers and Arm-PCR of CDR3 regions built TCR beta libraries. TCRdb itself ran the multiplex PCR reads through MiXCR, one entry per CDR3 protein. The table records roughly 560,000 distinct CDR3 sequences, approximately 12% of them present only once. These data also formed part of another study, on T cells in Graves' hyperthyroidism and ophthalmopathy.

The TCR sequence derives from a woman between 25 and 40 years old with Graves disease. The chain carries TRBV28 and TRBJ1-5; D not certain. The source was peripheral blood mononuclear cells (PBMCs), collected at new diagnosis, from a patient treated with antithyroid drugs. The CDR3 sequence is CASSRWRADQPQHF. The CDR3 nucleotides read TGTGCCAGCAGTCGCTGGAGGGCCGATCAGCCCCAGCATTTT.